The 5 T cell receptor beta chains in this list originate from one sample, sequenced in a study of blood T cell repertoires in COVID-19. TCRdb keeps only in-frame clones here, not all; method: immunoSEQ multiplex PCR. Found here are about 71,000 clones, roughly four fifths of them singletons; the top ten hold under 30%. The sequenced sample was peripheral blood. These receptors all come from a man between 65 and 79 years old with acute or convalescent COVID-19.

The genes are TRBV3-1 (or the pseudogene TRBV3-2) and TRBJ2-4; 12 bases are a match to TRBD2. Germline V gene data show CDR1 as LGHDT and CDR2 as YNNKEL (reference sequence). The CDR3 is 19 residues long. V trimming: 4 bases; J trimming: 7 bases; junction bases outside the gene matches: 17. This CDR3 reads CASSRSSGREFLKGNIQYF. The CDR3 coding sequence is TGTGCCAGCAGCCGGTCTAGCGGGAGGGAATTCTTAAAAGGGAACATTCAGTACTTC.

The J gene is TRBJ2-5, the V gene TRBV5-4, with 9 bases lining up with TRBD1. CDR3 length: 17 residues. V lost 4 bases, J lost 5 bases, and 15 bases stayed unmatched. Germline assignment: CDR1 SGHNT and CDR2 YYREEE (reference sequence). The CDR3 DNA follows: TGTGCCAGCAGCCAAGTTGCTGGGACAGGGATCGCGGAGACCCAGTACTTC. It translates to CASSQVAGTGIAETQYF.

This chain connects TRBV5-1 to TRBJ2-3; unclear D gene. V was shortened by 0 bases and J by 0 bases, with 8 bases between the two germline ends. The CDR3 has 15 residues. Germline V CDR1 and CDR2: SGHRS, YFSETQ. For the CDR3, the DNA is TGCGCCAGCAGCTTGGAGAGCGCTAGCACAGATACGCAGTATTTT. Protein product: CASSLESASTDTQYF. The entire variable domain, with the rest obtained from reference TRBV5-1 and TRBJ2-3, is as follows: KAGVTQTPRYLIKTRGQQVTLSCSPISGHRSVSWYQQTPGQGLQFLFEYFSETQRNKGNFPGRFSGRQFSNSRSEMNVSTLELGDSALYLCASSLESASTDTQYFGPGTRLTVL.

This chain connects TRBV6-5 to TRBJ1-2; TRBD1 matches at 8 bases. The CDR3 sequence is 12 residues long. In germline, CDR1 is MNHEY, CDR2 SVGAGI. Trimming cost V 7 bases and J 4 bases; bases outside gene matches: 2. CDR3 sequence reads: CASNTGGYGYTF. The DNA for the CDR3 is TGTGCCAGCAATACAGGGGGCTATGGCTACACCTTC.

The chain carries TRBV30 and TRBJ1-3; D gene uncertain. The CDR3 totals 11 residues. With 1 base removed from V and 4 bases from J, the gap between germline ends came to 2 bases. Germline V CDR1 and CDR2: GTSNPN, SVGIG (reference sequence). The CDR3 sequence is CAWSAGNTIYF. The CDR3 DNA reads as TGTGCCTGGAGTGCAGGAAACACCATATATTTT. The complete variable domain, with remaining parts taken from reference TRBV30 and TRBJ1-3, reads SQTIHQWPATLVQPVGSPLSLECTVEGTSNPNLYWYRQAAGRGLQLLFYSVGIGQISSEVPQNLSASRPQDRQFILSSKKLLLSDSGFYLCAWSAGNTIYFGEGSWLTVV.